This TCR beta chain was identified in a study of Graves' ophthalmopathy and Graves' hyperthyroidism. Overall study findings and caveats: In blood appeared most of the expanded thyroid clonotypes whose frequency exceeded 0.001.

The authors amplified TCR beta CDR3 regions, and they did so from RNA transcripts for repertoire sequencing. RT-PCR was first run with HTBI primers, then multiplex PCR in a second round. TCRdb reprocessed the multiplex PCR reads via MiXCR and lists one record per CDR3 protein. The sample includes 300,000 to 400,000 distinct CDR3 sequences, 17% of them seen just once. Additional autoimmune diseases, uncontrolled infections, pregnancy or lactation disqualified patients. It was on clinical symptoms, serum thyroxine, TRAb, thyroid ultrasound and orbital computed tomography that diagnosis relied. PBMCs originated in 10 ml of fresh peripheral blood. The sample holds many counts of this clonotype. The antigen is unknown. The sequencing sample was made of peripheral blood. The source is an adult man with Graves' ophthalmopathy.

For the CDR3, the DNA is TGTGCCAGCAGCCCTGCGAGGACAGGGAGCACTGAAGCTTTCTTT. Its protein product is CASSPARTGSTEAFF. The rearrangement uses TRBV7-9 and TRBJ1-1; 8 bases are a match to TRBD1. The germline gives CDR1 SEHNR, CDR2 FQNEAQ (reference sequence). V lost 5 bases and J lost 4; bases outside the gene matches: 9. The CDR3 covers 15 residues.